This passage covers 24 T cell receptor beta chains from one sample sequenced in a study of blood T cell repertoires in COVID-19. The data were produced by immunoSEQ multiplex PCR, yet TCRdb's version contains in-frame clones alone and is incomplete. The sample contains over 85,000 clones, around 82% of which appear only once. Sample: peripheral blood. All receptors come from a woman aged 80 or over with COVID-19, enrolled during active disease.

The chain is built from TRBV7-2 and TRBJ2-6, with D tentatively TRBD2 (6 bases). V was cut by 7 bases and J by 2 bases, with 12 bases left in between. CDR1 and CDR2 from the germline V gene are SGHTA and FQGNSA. The CDR3 sequence is 15 residues long. The CDR3 nucleotides are TGTGCCAGCATCCCCGGGAGTCCTGGGGCCAACGTCCTGACTTTC. It is translated as CASIPGSPGANVLTF.

The V call is TRBV27, the J call TRBJ1-1; the D is unclear. V dropped 2 bases and J dropped 2 bases, with 9 bases sitting between them. The CDR3 length is 14 residues. Germline V CDR1 and CDR2: MNHEY, SMNVEV (reference sequence). The CDR3 DNA reads as TGTGCCAGCAGTTTAAAATCGGTTAACACTGAAGCTTTCTTT. Its translation: CASSLKSVNTEAFF.

The chain couples TRBV5-6 to TRBJ2-5, with 14 bases that match TRBD2. There are 15 residues in the CDR3. The germline V gene has CDR1 SGHDT and CDR2 YYEEEE. Trimming cost V 5 bases and J 4 bases; bases outside gene matches: 4. CDR3 loop: CASSRLAGGLETQYF. CDR3 coding DNA: TGTGCCAGCAGTAGACTAGCGGGAGGGCTAGAGACCCAGTACTTC.

This chain connects TRBV7-8 to TRBJ2-7; the match to TRBD2 covers 9 bases. Trimming took 5 bases from V and 3 from J; bases not matched to a gene: 5. This CDR3 region has 14 residues. Germline CDR1 is SGHVS and CDR2 is FQNEAQ. This CDR3 reads CASSPVRGGYEQYF. CDR3 DNA: TGTGCCAGCAGCCCCGTGCGGGGGGGCTACGAGCAGTACTTC. The variable domain in full, with the rest retrieved from reference TRBV7-8 and TRBJ2-7, is GAGVSQSPRYKVAKRGQDVALRCDPISGHVSLFWYQQALGQGPEFLTYFQNEAQLDKSGLPSDRFFAERPEGSVSTLKIQRTQQEDSAVYLCASSPVRGGYEQYFGPGTRLTVT.

Points on this clone: An end of the junction does not agree with germline; a read error may underlie this. The chain recombines TRBV27 with TRBJ2-7, with D possibly being TRBD1 (5 bases). The CDR3 consists of 14 residues. Germline assignment: CDR1 MNHEY and CDR2 SMNVEV (reference sequence). CDR3 DNA sequence: TGTGCCAGCAAACCGGACATTTCGCTCTACGGGCAGTACTTC. This gives the protein CASKPDISLYGQYF.

The rearrangement joins TRBV7-6 to TRBJ2-7; no reliable D call. Trimming took 0 bases from V and 2 from J, leaving 11 bases between them. Germline V lookup: CDR1 SGHVS, CDR2 FNYEAQ. The CDR3 loop spans 15 amino acids. The CDR3 region is CASSLAPQQPYEQYF. CDR3 nucleotide sequence: TGTGCCAGCAGCTTAGCCCCACAGCAACCCTACGAGCAGTACTTC.

The chain links TRBV27 to TRBJ2-1, with D unresolved. There are 11 residues in the CDR3. Looked up from germline, CDR1 is MNHEY and CDR2 is SMNVEV (reference sequence). V was trimmed by 3 bases and J by 6 bases, leaving 3 bases between them. CDR3 nucleotides: TGTGCCAGCAGTTTCGGCAATGAGCAGTTCTTC. It is translated as CASSFGNEQFF.

This chain links TRBV12-3 or TRBV12-4 with TRBJ1-2; no firm D call. V lost 3 bases, J lost 8 bases, and 13 bases lay in between. The CDR3 runs 13 residues. The CDR3 is CASSFLRTGGYTF. CDR3 nucleotides: TGTGCCAGCAGTTTTCTTCGCACGGGGGGCTACACCTTC.

This chain uses TRBV6-2 or TRBV6-3 with TRBJ2-1, with TRBD2 identical over 15 bases. CDR3 length: 19 residues. V lost 0 bases and J lost 4; bases outside the gene matches: 7. The germline V gene encodes CDR1 MNHEY and CDR2 SVGEGT. The CDR3 sequence: CASSYSRTSGGAVYNEQFF. CDR3 sequence (DNA): TGTGCCAGCAGTTACTCCCGGACTAGCGGGGGGGCGGTATACAATGAGCAGTTCTTC.

In its sample, this clone was seen a few times. This sequence joins TRBV5-5 and TRBJ2-1, with 7 bases identical to TRBD1. Germline V lookup: CDR1 SGHKS, CDR2 YYEKEE (reference sequence). This CDR3 spans 17 amino acids. The J segment lost 7 bases and the V segment lost 2 bases, leaving 15 bases of the junction unmatched. The CDR3 DNA follows: TGTGCCAGCAGCTTCTGGGATACGGGGACAGCTATGAATGAGCAGTTCTTC. It is translated as CASSFWDTGTAMNEQFF.

The rearrangement links TRBV3-1 (or the pseudogene TRBV3-2) to TRBJ2-7; 7 positions agree with TRBD1. Germline V lookup: CDR1 LGHDT, CDR2 YNNKEL (reference sequence). The CDR3 spans 14 residues. V shed 0 bases and J 8 bases; nucleotides not matched to a gene: 7. The chain's CDR3 is CASSQDFRQGKQYF. In DNA, the CDR3 is TGTGCCAGCAGCCAAGATTTTCGACAGGGTAAGCAGTACTTC.

The rearrangement joins TRBV5-6 to TRBJ1-2, with TRBD1 identical over 8 bases. This CDR3 is 17 amino acids long. CDR1 is SGHDT and CDR2 is YYEEEE in the germline V gene. Trimming cost V 4 bases and J 2 bases; bases outside gene matches: 13. The CDR3 DNA is TGTGCCAGCAGCGGTTTGGGGACGACAGGGGCCAACTATGGCTACACCTTC. Its translation: CASSGLGTTGANYGYTF.

The chain carries TRBV7-3 and TRBJ1-3; D unresolved. Germline values: CDR1 SGHTA, CDR2 FQGTGA. The V and J ends lost 5 bases and 2 bases respectively, with 10 bases between them. The CDR3 totals 14 residues. CDR3 region: CASSPGVPGNTIYF. CDR3 coding DNA: TGTGCCAGCAGCCCCGGGGTACCTGGAAACACCATATATTTT.

The chain recombines TRBV27 with TRBJ1-1; 10 bases are shared with TRBD1. Per the germline V gene, CDR1 is MNHEY and CDR2 is SMNVEV (reference sequence). The CDR3 loop spans 12 amino acids. V gave up 6 bases and J gave up 10 bases; unmatched junction bases: 5. The CDR3, as DNA: TGTGCCAGCAGACATGACAGGGGGCCAGCTTTCTTT. Its translation: CASRHDRGPAFF.

The chain is built from TRBV5-4 and TRBJ2-1; 7 bases match TRBD1. The CDR3 is made up of 16 amino acids. Germline assignment: CDR1 SGHNT and CDR2 YYREEE (reference sequence). The V segment lost 4 bases and the J segment 0 bases; nucleotides outside the gene matches: 7. CDR3: CASSPSGDSSYNEQFF. For the CDR3, the DNA is TGTGCCAGCAGCCCTTCCGGGGACAGCTCCTACAATGAGCAGTTCTTC.

CDR3: CASSMGQNYEQYF. DNA of the CDR3: TGTGCCAGTAGTATGGGACAGAACTACGAGCAGTACTTC. The rearrangement links TRBV19 to TRBJ2-7, with 7 nucleotides matching TRBD1. Germline CDR1 and CDR2: LNHDA and SQIVND (reference sequence). The CDR3 consists of 13 residues. J lost 3 bases, V lost 3 bases, and 2 bases had no gene match.

The gene calls are TRBV7-2 and TRBJ2-1, with TRBD1 as a possible D gene (5 bases). Germline CDR1 and CDR2: SGHTA and FQGNSA. The ends were cut back, 3 bases at V and 4 bases at J, with 7 bases in the middle. The CDR3 covers 13 residues. CDR3 in DNA: TGTGCCAGCAGCTTTCAGGGATACAATGAGCAGTTCTTC. Protein: CASSFQGYNEQFF. Filled out from reference TRBV7-2 and TRBJ2-1, the complete variable domain reads GAGVSQSPSNKVTEKGKDVELRCDPISGHTALYWYRQSLGQGLEFLIYFQGNSAPDKSGLPSDRFSAERTGGSVSTLTIQRTQQEDSAVYLCASSFQGYNEQFFGPGTRLTVL.

This clone was seen once. The J gene is TRBJ2-2, the V gene TRBV15; D is possibly TRBD2 (5 bases). This CDR3 has 14 residues. Trimming left V 8 bases short and J 2 bases short, with 12 bases between. Per germline, CDR1 LNHNV and CDR2 YYDKDF (reference sequence). CDR3 coding DNA: TGTGCCACCCACGAGGGATACAACACCGGGGAGCTGTTTTTT. This encodes CATHEGYNTGELFF.

This chain uses TRBV6-5 with TRBJ1-2; TRBD1 matches 7 bases. The germline CDR1 and CDR2 sequences are MNHEY and SVGAGI. CDR3 size: 11 residues. With 5 bases clipped from V and 8 bases from J, the junction kept 2 bases outside the gene matches. As DNA, the CDR3 is TGTGCCAGCAGTAACAGGGGAGGCTACACCTTC. Translation gives CASSNRGGYTF.

The J gene is TRBJ2-7, the V gene TRBV18, with 7 bases matching TRBD1. The trim removed 3 bases at V and 12 bases at J, leaving 8 bases unmatched. The CDR3 contains 12 residues. Germline V CDR1 and CDR2: KGHSH, LQKENI. In nucleotides, the CDR3 is TGTGCCAGCTCACCTGGACAGGCCACTACGTACTTC. It is translated as CASSPGQATTYF. Looking up the rest from reference TRBV18 and TRBJ2-7 gives the full variable domain: NAGVMQNPRHLVRRRGQEARLRCSPMKGHSHVYWYRQLPEEGLKFMVYLQKENIIDESGMPKERFSAEFPKEGPSILRIQQVVRGDSAAYFCASSPGQATTYFGPGTRLTVT.

The rearrangement uses TRBV7-2 and TRBJ1-2; 7 positions agree with TRBD1. The CDR3 has 16 residues. V lost 5 bases to trimming and J lost 0 bases; unmatched junction nucleotides: 9. The germline V gene encodes CDR1 SGHTA and CDR2 FQGNSA. As DNA, the CDR3 is TGTGCCAGCAGCACCAGACAGGGCGAATCTAACTATGGCTACACCTTC. Translating it yields CASSTRQGESNYGYTF. Drawing the rest from reference TRBV7-2 and TRBJ1-2, the complete variable domain is GAGVSQSPSNKVTEKGKDVELRCDPISGHTALYWYRQSLGQGLEFLIYFQGNSAPDKSGLPSDRFSAERTGGSVSTLTIQRTQQEDSAVYLCASSTRQGESNYGYTFGSGTRLTVV.

This sequence joins TRBV27 and TRBJ1-2; 9 bases line up with TRBD1. The CDR3 extends over 15 amino acids. The germline gives CDR1 MNHEY, CDR2 SMNVEV (reference sequence). Germline trimming cut 6 bases from V and 7 bases from J; bases unmatched to any gene: 12. CDR3 region: CASRKTGTGYGGYTF. DNA for the CDR3: TGTGCCAGCAGGAAGACCGGGACAGGGTACGGTGGCTACACCTTC.

V and J are TRBV10-3 and TRBJ1-6; D remains unclear. The CDR3 is made up of 14 amino acids. CDR1 and CDR2 from the germline V gene are ENHRY and SYGVKD. Trimming removed 8 bases from V and 0 bases from J, with 8 bases in between. CDR3 sequence (DNA): TGTGCCATCGGGCCGAGCTCCTATAATTCACCCCTCCACTTT. Its translation is CAIGPSSYNSPLHF.

The CDR3, as DNA: TGTGCCAGCAGCCAAGCGGGGGTGCAGACCCAGTACTTC. This codes for CASSQAGVQTQYF. The chain has TRBV3-1 (or the pseudogene TRBV3-2) and TRBJ2-5; perhaps TRBD2 as D (6 bases). The CDR3 covers 13 residues. The V end lost 1 base, the J end lost 6 bases, and 9 bases lay between the germline ends. Germline V gene data show CDR1 as LGHDT and CDR2 as YNNKEL (reference sequence).